These 10 T cell receptor beta chains came from one sample sequenced in a study of metastatic and nonmetastatic thyroid tumors. Until they underwent thyroid surgery, no patient had received any treatment. TCRdb re-clonotyped the PCR reads via MiXCR. The table lists roughly 98,000 clones, under 15% of them singletons. Sequenced sample: blood. These receptor sequences come from a female donor with papillary thyroid cancer or a benign thyroid nodule (not recorded which). Some clones in this sample may be carry-over from other donors' samples.

On this clone itself: It may be a read error: a sequence one base away is much more abundant. Other DNA sequences in the sample encode the same CDR3. The rearrangement links TRBV10-3 to TRBJ1-1, with TRBD1 matching over 8 bases. V was clipped by 6 bases and J by 5 bases; unmatched bases: 14. The length of the CDR3 is 16 residues. Germline CDR1 is ENHRY and CDR2 is SYGVKD. DNA of the CDR3: TGTGCCATCAGGGGGGCACCAGGGGGCAGGGCAACTGAAGCTTTCTTT. Translation: CAIRGAPGGRATEAFF.

This clone showed up many times. The same CDR3 can be traced to other DNA sequences in this sample. V is TRBV5-1 and J is TRBJ2-5; a possible D gene is TRBD1 (6 bases). Germline CDR1 is SGHRS and CDR2 is YFSETQ. The CDR3 extends over 15 amino acids. Between the trimmed V and J ends, which lost 4 bases and 5 bases, there was a span of 18 bases. DNA for the CDR3: TGCGCCAGCAGCGAGAGTGGGGGCACGGTTGAGACCCAGTACTTC. It encodes CASSESGGTVETQYF.

This clone was found many times. CDR3 bases: TGTGCCTGGAGTGCGCCACAGGGAAACAACTATGGCTACACCTTC. Translated, it gives CAWSAPQGNNYGYTF. J is TRBJ1-2 and V is TRBV30, with D possibly matching TRBD1 (6 bases). In germline, CDR1 is GTSNPN, CDR2 SVGIG (reference sequence). The CDR3 is 15 residues long. Trimming removed 1 base at V and 2 bases at J, with 14 bases between.

This clone was seen at least ten times. The chain recombines TRBV2 with TRBJ2-7; possibly TRBD1 for D (5 bases). CDR1 is SNHLY and CDR2 is FYNNEI in the germline V gene. V gave up 4 bases and J gave up 3 bases, with 13 bases separating them. The CDR3 is made up of 14 amino acids. Here the CDR3 reads CASSGQGGDYEQYF. Here the CDR3 DNA reads TGTGCCAGCAGTGGGCAGGGTGGTGACTACGAGCAGTACTTC. Combining the CDR3 with reference TRBV2 and TRBJ2-7 gives the whole variable domain EPEVTQTPSHQVTQMGQEVILRCVPISNHLYFYWYRQILGQKVEFLVSFYNNEISEKSEIFDDQFSVERPDGSNFTLKIRSTKLEDSAMYFCASSGQGGDYEQYFGPGTRLTVT.

In its sample, this clone was seen a few times. V and J are TRBV19 and TRBJ2-5; TRBD2 agrees at 7 bases. The trim removed 10 bases at V and 3 bases at J, leaving 5 bases unmatched. The germline V gene encodes CDR1 LNHDA and CDR2 SQIVND (reference sequence). The CDR3 loop spans 12 amino acids. The CDR3: CATLTSKETQYF. In DNA form, the CDR3 reads TGTGCCACCTTGACTAGCAAAGAGACCCAGTACTTC.

The sample holds many counts of this clone. V gene TRBV3-1 combines with J gene TRBJ1-3; D gene uncertain. Germline CDR1 is LGHDT and CDR2 is YNNKEL (reference sequence). Trimming took 0 bases from V and 4 from J, leaving 10 bases between them. The CDR3 has 15 amino acids. CDR3 nucleotides: TGTGCCAGCAGCCAAGAAGGGAGCAGGGGAAACACCATATATTTT. Translated: CASSQEGSRGNTIYF.

This clone came up many times. A much bigger clone sits one base away, suggesting this may be a read error. The chain has TRBV6-1 and TRBJ2-2; D is undetermined. The V end was cut by 1 base, the J end by 3 bases, with 9 bases between. Germline CDR1 and CDR2: MNHNS and SASEGT. The CDR3 is made up of 15 amino acids. The CDR3 DNA follows: TGTGCCAGCAGTGAAGAGTGGGCCTACACCGGGGAGCTGTTTTTT. This sequence encodes CASSEEWAYTGELFF.

This chain connects TRBV20-1 to TRBJ1-6; D might be TRBD1 (5 bases). The CDR3 runs 16 residues. The germline V and J ends were trimmed by 4 bases and 7 bases, with 20 bases remaining between them. Per the germline V gene, CDR1 is DFQATT and CDR2 is SNEGSKA (reference sequence). The CDR3 region has the DNA TGCAGTGCTACTCCCGGGAAAGGGGACGGGAATTCACCCCTCCACTTT. Translated, it gives CSATPGKGDGNSPLHF.

This clone was recorded at least ten times. The sample contains more than one DNA sequence encoding this CDR3. This rearrangement joins TRBV5-1 to TRBJ2-1; the D call may be TRBD1 or TRBD2 (5 bases each). With 2 bases removed from V and 6 bases from J, the gap between germline ends came to 24 bases. The CDR3 contains 18 residues. Per germline, CDR1 SGHRS and CDR2 YFSETQ. The CDR3 coding sequence is TGCGCCAGCAGCTTCGACCCGAGGGTATATACCAGGGTCAATGAGCAGTTCTTC. This sequence encodes CASSFDPRVYTRVNEQFF.

Of note for this clone: A clone one base away is much larger, so this may be a read error. The chain carries TRBV4-1 and TRBJ2-5; 9 bases fit TRBD1. Germline assignment: CDR1 MGHRA and CDR2 YSYEKL. This CDR3 region has 14 residues. Unmatched junction bases numbered 3, after V lost 2 bases and J lost 5 bases. CDR3 sequence: CASSQYRGPETQYF. CDR3 nucleotide sequence: TGCGCCAGCAGCCAATACAGGGGGCCCGAGACCCAGTACTTC.